Given below is one TCR beta chain in context. Other DNA sequences in the sample encode the same CDR3. This specimen comes from a study of blood T cell repertoires in COVID-19. Turning to the study itself: The study drew acute and convalescent COVID-19 samples from the United States, Italy and Spain. Sources were T cells, B-cell-depleted T cells, or PBMCs; the material itself was cDNA or gDNA.

The CDR3 has 14 residues. CDR1 and CDR2 from the germline V gene are MNHEY and SVGAGI. J gave up 7 bases and V 4 bases, and 4 bases lay outside the gene matches. Original handling: How many nucleated cells were present was estimated from reference gene primer amplification. Data came from immunoSEQ multiplex PCR; TCRdb stores just in-frame clones and leaves some out. The DNA gave D and trimming, while V, J and clone size come from that table. This table has 75,000 to 95,000 clones, around four fifths appearing once. V gene TRBV6-5 combines with J gene TRBJ1-6; TRBD1 matches at 7 bases. Input material: peripheral blood. The clonotype originates from a man in his forties or fifties with acute or convalescent COVID-19. The CDR3 region is CASSSGQLNSPLHF. CDR3 coding DNA: TGTGCCAGCAGTTCGGGACAGTTAAATTCACCCCTCCACTTT.